The clone carrying this T cell receptor beta chain was seen repeatedly, ten times or more. The data were obtained in a study of T cells in Graves' hyperthyroidism and ophthalmopathy. It was RNA transcripts that yielded the amplified TCR beta CDR3 regions. In the first-round RT-PCR of the TCR CDR3, the HTBI primer set was used. Via MiXCR, TCRdb re-called the multiplex PCR reads, giving one row per CDR3 protein. Among fewer than 700,000 distinct CDR3 sequences listed, roughly 15% were seen once. Between the trimmed V and J ends, which lost 0 bases and 5 bases, there was a span of 5 bases. Germline V gene data show CDR1 as MNHEY and CDR2 as SMNVEV (reference sequence). The CDR3 is 13 amino acids.

The clonotype comes from a woman aged 18 to 35 with Graves' ophthalmopathy. The sample consisted of blood. The chain uses TRBV27 and TRBJ2-1; D is undetermined. CDR3 residues: CASSLSFDNEQFF. CDR3 coding DNA: TGTGCCAGCAGTTTATCGTTCGACAATGAGCAGTTCTTC.